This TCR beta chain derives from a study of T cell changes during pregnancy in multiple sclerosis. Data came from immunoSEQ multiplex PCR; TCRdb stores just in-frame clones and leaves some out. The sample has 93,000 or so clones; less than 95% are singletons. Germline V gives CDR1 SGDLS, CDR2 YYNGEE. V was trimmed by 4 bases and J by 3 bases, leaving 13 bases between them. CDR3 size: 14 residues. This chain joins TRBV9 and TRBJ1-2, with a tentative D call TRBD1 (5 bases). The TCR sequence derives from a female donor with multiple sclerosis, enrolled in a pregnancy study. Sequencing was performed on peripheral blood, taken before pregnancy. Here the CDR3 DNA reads TGTGCCAGCAGCCGGGAGACACAGGACTATGGCTACACCTTC. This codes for CASSRETQDYGYTF.